A single sample is the source of the 31 T cell receptor beta chains below, sequenced in a study of technical replicates of blood from a handful of donors. Method: immunoSEQ multiplex PCR; TCRdb's copy keeps in-frame clones and lacks some. The profile covers 75,000 to 90,000 clones, with around 94% appearing a single time and roughly 0.37% taken by the ten largest. Sequenced input: T cells isolated from PBMCs. These receptor sequences come from a human donor in good health.

This sequence joins TRBV15 and TRBJ1-5; unclear D gene. V was trimmed by 3 bases and J by 4 bases, leaving 10 bases between them. This CDR3 region has 14 residues. The germline gives CDR1 LNHNV, CDR2 YYDKDF (reference sequence). The CDR3 bases are TGTGCCACCAGCAGTATTGATCGGAATCAGCCCCAGCATTTT. Encoded protein: CATSSIDRNQPQHF.

The rearrangement uses TRBV7-8 and TRBJ1-2; 10 bases fit TRBD1. This CDR3 has 15 amino acids. Germline V lookup: CDR1 SGHVS, CDR2 FQNEAQ. J was trimmed by 6 bases and V by 6 bases; bases with no gene match: 10. This CDR3 reads CASSYTGTGANGYTF. DNA for the CDR3: TGTGCCAGCAGTTACACCGGGACAGGGGCTAATGGCTACACCTTC.

This sequence joins TRBV9 and TRBJ2-2, with D perhaps TRBD2 (6 bases). Germline V gene data show CDR1 as SGDLS and CDR2 as YYNGEE. This CDR3 is built from 16 residues. Trimming left V 4 bases short and J 4 bases short, with 17 bases between. CDR3 loop: CASSLAGTRATGELFF. The CDR3 coding sequence is TGTGCCAGCAGCCTAGCCGGGACTCGCGCCACCGGGGAGCTGTTTTTT.

This clone was found once. The chain has TRBV9 and TRBJ1-1, with D uncertain. Germline-derived CDR1 and CDR2 are SGDLS and YYNGEE. The V and J ends lost 4 bases and 1 base respectively, with 5 bases between them. The CDR3 contains 12 residues. The CDR3 protein is CASSQANTEAFF. CDR3 in DNA: TGTGCCAGCAGCCAGGCGAACACTGAAGCTTTCTTT.

The chain carries TRBV7-6 and TRBJ1-5; tentatively, D is TRBD1 (5 bases). Germline lookup yields CDR1 SGHVS and CDR2 FNYEAQ. The CDR3 loop spans 14 amino acids. Deletions cut 1 base from V and 7 bases from J, with 11 bases between. In DNA form, the CDR3 reads TGTGCCAGCAGCTTAGGGGCAGGGCCCCAGCCCCAGCATTTT. Amino acids: CASSLGAGPQPQHF. The entire variable domain, with the rest obtained from reference TRBV7-6 and TRBJ1-5, is as follows: GAGVSQSPRYKVTKRGQDVALRCDPISGHVSLYWYRQALGQGPEFLTYFNYEAQQDKSGLPNDRFSAERPEGSISTLTIQRTEQRDSAMYRCASSLGAGPQPQHFGDGTRLSIL.

This clone was seen just once. The V call is TRBV7-9, the J call TRBJ1-2, with unresolved D. V lost 4 bases and J lost 8, with 17 bases in between. CDR1 is SEHNR and CDR2 is FQNEAQ in the germline V gene (reference sequence). CDR3 size: 14 residues. This CDR3 is CASSSGEGPFGYTF. The CDR3 DNA sequence: TGTGCCAGCAGCTCCGGGGAGGGCCCGTTCGGCTACACCTTC.

This clone has just a few counts. J is TRBJ1-5 and V is TRBV7-9, with a weak D call TRBD1 (5 bases). The CDR3 has 16 residues. The germline V and J ends were trimmed by 4 bases and 0 bases, with 13 bases remaining between them. Germline CDR1 reads SEHNR; CDR2 reads FQNEAQ (reference sequence). CDR3 coding DNA: TGTGCCAGCAGCTCCCTCGGGGGAGATAGCAATCAGCCCCAGCATTTT. It specifies CASSSLGGDSNQPQHF. Together with reference TRBV7-9 and TRBJ1-5, the CDR3 gives the full variable domain: DTGVSQNPRHKITKRGQNVTFRCDPISEHNRLYWYRQTLGQGPEFLTYFQNEAQLEKSRLLSDRFSAERPKGSFSTLEIQRTEQGDSAMYLCASSSLGGDSNQPQHFGDGTRLSIL.

V gene TRBV5-3 combines with J gene TRBJ2-1; possible D gene TRBD2, 5 bases. TRBV5-3 is assigned to the ORF class and has an uncertain function. V lost 6 bases, J lost 7 bases, and 20 bases lay in between. The CDR3 is 15 residues long. In DNA, the CDR3 is TGTGCCAGAATGGACGGAGCTTTTCCGGGGAATGAGCAGTTCTTC. It codes for CARMDGAFPGNEQFF.

The chain carries TRBV2 and TRBJ2-7; the D is unclear. The germline V gene encodes CDR1 SNHLY and CDR2 FYNNEI. V was clipped by 6 bases and J by 7 bases, with 22 bases between them. The CDR3 consists of 15 residues. CDR3 bases: TGTGCCAGCAGCGGAGTCCTAGAGACCCCTGGGGAGCAGTACTTC. Residues: CASSGVLETPGEQYF. The whole variable domain, filled in from reference TRBV2 and TRBJ2-7, reads EPEVTQTPSHQVTQMGQEVILRCVPISNHLYFYWYRQILGQKVEFLVSFYNNEISEKSEIFDDQFSVERPDGSNFTLKIRSTKLEDSAMYFCASSGVLETPGEQYFGPGTRLTVT.

J is TRBJ1-1 and V is TRBV28; 8 bases match TRBD1. This CDR3 region has 16 residues. CDR1 MDHEN and CDR2 SYDVKM come from the germline V gene. J lost 0 bases, V lost 4 bases, and 7 bases had no gene match. The CDR3 spells CASSSWTGSMNTEAFF. The CDR3 DNA follows: TGTGCCAGCAGTTCGTGGACAGGGAGCATGAACACTGAAGCTTTCTTT.

The chain has TRBV4-1 and TRBJ2-7, with 9 positions matching TRBD1. The length of the CDR3 is 16 residues. In germline, CDR1 is MGHRA, CDR2 YSYEKL. V dropped 1 base and J dropped 7; count of bases not matched to a gene: 11. CDR3 sequence (DNA): TGCGCCAGCAGCCAAGGAGTTCTAGGGACAGGGCAAGAGCAGTACTTC. Protein sequence: CASSQGVLGTGQEQYF.

DNA for the CDR3: TGTGCCAGTACCCACTCCGGCAGGGGCTATGGCTACACCTTC. Translation gives CASTHSGRGYGYTF. The chain recombines TRBV19 with TRBJ1-2; D perhaps matches TRBD1 (6 bases). The V gene's germline CDR1 is LNHDA and CDR2 SQIVND (reference sequence). V lost 7 bases to trimming and J lost 4 bases, with 16 bases between them. This CDR3 region has 14 residues.

V gene TRBV9 combines with J gene TRBJ2-7; tentatively, D is TRBD2 (7 bases). Germline CDR1 and CDR2: SGDLS and YYNGEE. V lost 0 bases and J lost 7, with 17 bases in between. The CDR3 is made up of 15 amino acids. This CDR3 is CASSVGGGGPGEQYF. The CDR3 region has the DNA TGTGCCAGCAGCGTAGGAGGGGGAGGGCCAGGGGAGCAGTACTTC.

The V gene is TRBV2, the J gene TRBJ2-1, with D possibly TRBD2 on 5 matching bases. CDR3 size: 15 residues. The germline gives CDR1 SNHLY, CDR2 FYNNEI. The V and J ends lost 4 bases and 0 bases respectively, with 10 bases between them. The CDR3 protein is CASSGTSVSYNEQFF. The DNA of the CDR3 is TGTGCCAGCAGTGGGACTTCGGTCTCCTACAATGAGCAGTTCTTC.

V and J are TRBV11-2 and TRBJ2-3; 7 nucleotides match TRBD2. J lost 6 bases, V lost 4 bases, and 10 bases had no gene match. The CDR3 is made up of 15 amino acids. Germline lookup yields CDR1 SGHAT and CDR2 FQNNGV. Here the CDR3 DNA reads TGTGCCAGCAGCTCGGCGGGCGGGAGATTGGATACGCAGTATTTT. It translates to CASSSAGGRLDTQYF. The whole variable domain, filled in from reference TRBV11-2 and TRBJ2-3, reads EAGVAQSPRYKIIEKRQSVAFWCNPISGHATLYWYQQILGQGPKLLIQFQNNGVVDDSQLPKDRFSAERLKGVDSTLKIQPAKLEDSAVYLCASSSAGGRLDTQYFGPGTRLTVL.

V gene TRBV5-4 combines with J gene TRBJ2-5; D not resolved. V dropped 2 bases and J dropped 0 bases, with 8 bases sitting between them. The CDR3 consists of 14 residues. In germline, CDR1 is SGHNT, CDR2 YYREEE (reference sequence). CDR3 nucleotide sequence: TGTGCCAGCAGCTTTTGGCCGTACCAAGAGACCCAGTACTTC. Its translation is CASSFWPYQETQYF. Variable domain in full (rest from reference TRBV5-4 and TRBJ2-5): ETGVTQSPTHLIKTRGQQVTLRCSSQSGHNTVSWYQQALGQGPQFIFQYYREEENGRGNFPPRFSGLQFPNYSSELNVNALELDDSALYLCASSFWPYQETQYFGPGTRLLVL.

This chain links TRBV21-1 with TRBJ1-2. TRBV21-1 is annotated as a pseudogene. The CDR3 spans 16 residues. The CDR3 DNA reads as TGTGCCAGCAGCCATCTCAGAGGGGGGGTTTACTATGGCTACACCTTC. Its translation: CASSHLRGGVYYGYTF.

The chain has TRBV27 and TRBJ1-2; 10 bases are a match to TRBD1. Germline-derived CDR1 and CDR2 are MNHEY and SMNVEV (reference sequence). J was trimmed by 0 bases and V by 3 bases; bases with no gene match: 10. CDR3 size: 18 residues. This CDR3 reads CASSFYGTGAWANYGYTF. CDR3 nucleotides: TGTGCCAGCAGTTTTTATGGGACAGGGGCTTGGGCTAACTATGGCTACACCTTC.

The chain is built from TRBV7-9 and TRBJ1-3; weak D call: TRBD1 (5 bases). This CDR3 has 15 amino acids. CDR1 and CDR2 (germline): SEHNR, FQNEAQ (reference sequence). V was shortened by 5 bases and J by 0 bases, with 11 bases between the two germline ends. CDR3 DNA: TGTGCCAGCAGCAGTGACAGACTCTCTGGAAACACCATATATTTT. Translating gives CASSSDRLSGNTIYF. The full variable domain, with the rest looked up from reference TRBV7-9 and TRBJ1-3, is DTGVSQNPRHKITKRGQNVTFRCDPISEHNRLYWYRQTLGQGPEFLTYFQNEAQLEKSRLLSDRFSAERPKGSFSTLEIQRTEQGDSAMYLCASSSDRLSGNTIYFGEGSWLTVV.

This CDR3 is CASSPGFTDTQYF. The CDR3 coding sequence is TGTGCCAGCAGTCCAGGGTTCACAGATACGCAGTATTTT. The chain combines TRBV27 with TRBJ2-3, with D possibly being TRBD1 (5 bases). V lost 5 bases to trimming and J lost 2 bases, with 8 bases between them. This CDR3 has 13 amino acids. Germline loops: CDR1 MNHEY, CDR2 SMNVEV (reference sequence).

The chain is built from TRBV2 and TRBJ1-5, with a possible D match to TRBD1 (5 bases). The germline V gene encodes CDR1 SNHLY and CDR2 FYNNEI. Trimming stripped 5 bases from V and 7 bases from J, with 12 bases between. The CDR3 is 13 residues long. This CDR3 is CASSKQDLQPQHF. CDR3 coding DNA: TGTGCCAGCAGTAAACAGGATCTGCAGCCCCAGCATTTT.

The J gene is TRBJ2-1, the V gene TRBV30; 9 nucleotides line up with TRBD1. Germline V gene data show CDR1 as GTSNPN and CDR2 as SVGIG (reference sequence). After removal of 4 bases from V and 8 bases from J, the junction contained 6 bases not matched to a gene. This CDR3 is 13 amino acids long. CDR3 coding DNA: TGTGCCTGGATCCCGGGACAGGGCTATGAGCAGTTCTTC. Amino acid sequence: CAWIPGQGYEQFF.

This clone appeared once. The J gene is TRBJ2-7, the V gene TRBV10-3; 9 bases are a match to TRBD2. After removal of 2 bases from V and 0 bases from J, the junction contained 2 bases not matched to a gene. There are 15 residues in the CDR3. CDR1 and CDR2 (germline): ENHRY, SYGVKD. CDR3: CAISETSGPSYEQYF. CDR3 nucleotides: TGTGCCATCAGTGAGACTAGCGGGCCCTCCTACGAGCAGTACTTC.

The chain links TRBV7-7 to TRBJ1-3; 8 nucleotides line up with TRBD1. This CDR3 is built from 14 residues. Germline V gene data show CDR1 as SSHAT and CDR2 as FNYEAQ (reference sequence). The trim removed 4 bases at V and 4 bases at J, leaving 3 bases unmatched. The CDR3, as DNA: TGTGCCAGCAGCTCGGACAGGGACGGAAACACCATATATTTT. It is translated as CASSSDRDGNTIYF.

This chain links TRBV10-2 with TRBJ1-1; D remains unclear. With 3 bases removed from V and 5 bases from J, the gap between germline ends came to 16 bases. The germline gives CDR1 WSHSY, CDR2 SAAADI. The CDR3 loop spans 15 amino acids. CDR3 loop: CASSEEASRRTEAFF. The CDR3 coding sequence is TGCGCCAGCAGTGAAGAAGCGTCGCGGCGGACTGAAGCTTTCTTT.

The table lists this clone with a count of one. J is TRBJ2-7 and V is TRBV21-1; the table's D call, TRBD1, has no DNA check behind it. TRBV21-1 is labeled a pseudogene. This CDR3 is 16 amino acids long. CDR3 sequence reads: CASSQQGFGHPYEQYF. The CDR3 coding sequence is TGTGCCAGCAGCCAACAGGGGTTCGGGCACCCCTACGAGCAGTACTTC.

The genes are TRBV7-9 and TRBJ1-1, with 8 positions matching TRBD1. Trimming removed 2 bases from V and 8 bases from J; junction bases left unmatched: 1. The CDR3 loop spans 12 amino acids. Germline V gene lookup returns CDR1 SEHNR and CDR2 FQNEAQ (reference sequence). CDR3 amino acids: CASSLRTGEAFF. Written as DNA, the CDR3 is TGTGCCAGCAGCTTAAGGACAGGGGAAGCTTTCTTT.

The gene calls are TRBV7-9 and TRBJ2-1; tentative D call: TRBD2 (5 bases). This CDR3 has 17 amino acids. V was cut by 6 bases and J by 5 bases, with 23 bases left in between. Germline CDR1 is SEHNR and CDR2 is FQNEAQ (reference sequence). The CDR3 nucleotides are TGTGCCAGCAGTCGGCTTTTATTTAGCGTTCGCGACAATGAGCAGTTCTTC. Residues: CASSRLLFSVRDNEQFF.

V usage is TRBV7-3 and J usage is TRBJ2-7; D is unresolved. CDR3 length equals 13 residues. Per germline, CDR1 SGHTA and CDR2 FQGTGA. The ends were cut back, 2 bases at V and 3 bases at J, with 8 bases in the middle. The CDR3 nucleotides are TGTGCCAGCAGCTTAGGCTTAAACTACGAGCAGTACTTC. Translation gives CASSLGLNYEQYF.

V is TRBV5-1 and J is TRBJ1-2, with TRBD1 matching over 8 bases. The length of the CDR3 is 15 residues. Germline CDR1 is SGHRS and CDR2 is YFSETQ. The trim removed 2 bases at V and 2 bases at J, leaving 5 bases unmatched. CDR3 loop: CASSFQQGVNYGYTF. The CDR3, as DNA: TGCGCCAGCAGCTTCCAACAGGGGGTCAACTATGGCTACACCTTC.

The rearrangement links TRBV7-2 to TRBJ2-5; 7 positions agree with TRBD2. With 5 bases clipped from V and 5 bases from J, the junction kept 8 bases outside the gene matches. In germline, CDR1 is SGHTA, CDR2 FQGNSA. The CDR3 length is 14 residues. Here the CDR3 DNA reads TGTGCCAGCAGCAGTGCGCGGGAGTTGGAGACCCAGTACTTC. Its translation: CASSSARELETQYF.